Below are 26 T cell receptor beta chains sequenced from a single sample in a study of beta chain features in type 1 diabetes. Findings and limits, study-wide: Moderate yet significant TCRB CDR3 shortening was seen in Type 1 diabetes patients in all four CD4+ subsets.

Of the isolated RNA, all was reverse transcribed, and so the sequenced material was expressed TCRB transcripts. Sequencing used immunoSEQ multiplex PCR; TCRdb keeps in-frame clones, though not all of them. This table has around 250,000 clones, around 22% appearing once. These TCRs are of unknown antigen specificity. The sequenced material came from naive CD4+ T cells from blood. The receptors come from a woman under 40 with type 1 diabetes.

DNA for the CDR3: TGTGCCAGCAGTTTAGTACAGGGGAGCACAGATACGCAGTATTTT. As protein: CASSLVQGSTDTQYF. The chain is built from TRBV6-1 and TRBJ2-3, with TRBD1 identical over 7 bases. The CDR3 consists of 15 residues. After removal of 5 bases from V and 0 bases from J, the junction contained 5 bases not matched to a gene. Germline CDR1 and CDR2: MNHNS and SASEGT.

The V gene is TRBV29-1, the J gene TRBJ2-1; D is ambiguous. The CDR3 is 10 amino acids. V dropped 5 bases and J dropped 8 bases, with 7 bases sitting between them. From germline, CDR1 is SQVTM and CDR2 ANQGSEA. The CDR3 loop reads CSVQVYEQFF. The CDR3 DNA sequence: TGCAGCGTTCAAGTCTATGAGCAGTTCTTC.

V is TRBV7-3 and J is TRBJ2-2, with D possibly matching TRBD2 (5 bases). V dropped 5 bases and J dropped 2 bases, with 15 bases sitting between them. The germline CDR1 and CDR2 sequences are SGHTA and FQGTGA. The CDR3 extends over 16 amino acids. The CDR3 sequence: CASSLHPAANTGELFF. CDR3 in DNA: TGTGCCAGCAGCCTCCATCCAGCGGCCAACACCGGGGAGCTGTTTTTT.

This clone has only a few counts. For the CDR3, the DNA is TGTGCCAGCAGTACCCCGGGGATGAGGGACACTGAAGCTTTCTTT. This sequence encodes CASSTPGMRDTEAFF. The J gene is TRBJ1-1, the V gene TRBV27; no firm D call. V was trimmed by 5 bases and J by 3 bases, leaving 16 bases between them. The germline CDR1 and CDR2 sequences are MNHEY and SMNVEV (reference sequence). CDR3 length: 15 residues.

The J gene is TRBJ2-2, the V gene TRBV7-9; D might be TRBD1 (6 bases). The CDR3 contains 15 residues. Trimming shortened V by 5 bases and J by 1 base, and 11 bases separated the two germline ends. Germline CDR1 is SEHNR and CDR2 is FQNEAQ (reference sequence). CDR3 coding DNA: TGTGCCAGCAGCCACAGGGCGATGAACACCGGGGAGCTGTTTTTT. Translation gives CASSHRAMNTGELFF.

CDR3 amino acids: CASSQDWTSGQETQYF. The CDR3 region has the DNA TGTGCCAGCAGCCAAGATTGGACTAGCGGCCAAGAGACCCAGTACTTC. This rearrangement joins TRBV4-2 to TRBJ2-5; 10 bases match TRBD2. The CDR3 extends over 16 amino acids. Germline V gene sequence: CDR1 LGHNA, CDR2 YNFKEQ. Unmatched junction bases numbered 2, after V lost 0 bases and J lost 1 base.

This clone was seen more than once but under ten times. In DNA form, the CDR3 reads TGTGCCAGCAGTGGAGACAGGGGCCCCCAGCATTTT. This codes for CASSGDRGPQHF. V usage is TRBV2 and J usage is TRBJ1-5; 8 bases map to TRBD1. V was clipped by 4 bases and J by 10 bases; unmatched bases: 3. Germline lookup yields CDR1 SNHLY and CDR2 FYNNEI. The length of the CDR3 is 12 residues.

This clone was seen a handful of times. The rearrangement uses TRBV6-4 and TRBJ2-1; possibly TRBD2 for D (5 bases). CDR3 length equals 15 residues. V shed 1 base and J shed 2 bases, with 9 bases lying between them. Germline V lookup: CDR1 MRHNA, CDR2 SNTAGT. CDR3 nucleotide sequence: TGTGCCAGCAGTGACTACCAGCGGCCCTACAATGAGCAGTTCTTC. Its translation is CASSDYQRPYNEQFF.

The chain couples TRBV7-3 to TRBJ2-5, with TRBD2 identical over 8 bases. The germline V gene has CDR1 SGHTA and CDR2 FQGTGA. This CDR3 region has 16 residues. Trimming removed 4 bases from V and 1 base from J; junction bases left unmatched: 8. This CDR3 is CASSSGIAGLQETQYF. CDR3 DNA sequence: TGTGCCAGCAGCTCTGGGATAGCGGGACTCCAAGAGACCCAGTACTTC.

This chain links TRBV28 with TRBJ2-3; tentatively, D is TRBD2 (6 bases). The CDR3 covers 16 residues. Per germline, CDR1 MDHEN and CDR2 SYDVKM. Trimming took 8 bases from V and 2 from J, leaving 20 bases between them. In DNA form, the CDR3 reads TGTGCCAGCCCACTCCCTGGGCGGGACTCCACAGATACGCAGTATTTT. Translated: CASPLPGRDSTDTQYF.

This clone was detected only a few times. The rearrangement joins TRBV29-1 to TRBJ2-2; D uncertain. This CDR3 is built from 12 residues. Germline V lookup: CDR1 SQVTM, CDR2 ANQGSEA. Trimming stripped 4 bases from V and 6 bases from J, with 9 bases between. CDR3: CSVVITAGELFF. The CDR3 DNA follows: TGCAGCGTTGTGATTACAGCCGGGGAGCTGTTTTTT.

V usage is TRBV27 and J usage is TRBJ1-2; D is possibly TRBD1 (6 bases). V gave up 2 bases and J gave up 8 bases, with 12 bases separating them. Looked up from germline, CDR1 is MNHEY and CDR2 is SMNVEV (reference sequence). The CDR3 runs to 13 residues. CDR3 in DNA: TGTGCCAGCAGTTTAGCACAGGGTGGCGGCTACACCTTC. Amino acids: CASSLAQGGGYTF.

This chain joins TRBV5-1 and TRBJ1-1; D possibly corresponds to TRBD1 (6 bases). This CDR3 comprises 12 residues. Trimming removed 2 bases from V and 5 bases from J, with 7 bases in between. In germline, CDR1 is SGHRS, CDR2 YFSETQ. The chain's CDR3 is CASSLQGTEAFF. CDR3 nucleotides: TGCGCCAGCAGCTTACAGGGAACTGAAGCTTTCTTT.

The chain couples TRBV25-1 to TRBJ1-1; D is perhaps TRBD1 (6 bases). Trimming took 7 bases from V and 5 from J, leaving 14 bases between them. The V gene's germline CDR1 is MGHDK and CDR2 SYGVNS. The CDR3 runs to 13 residues. The CDR3 region is CASNSNRETEAFF. CDR3 in DNA: TGTGCCAGCAATAGTAACAGGGAGACTGAAGCTTTCTTT.

This chain joins TRBV11-2 and TRBJ1-4; 9 bases line up with TRBD1. This CDR3 contains 14 residues. Germline-derived CDR1 and CDR2 are SGHAT and FQNNGV. The ends lost 3 bases at V and 5 bases at J; junction bases unmatched: 1. This chain's CDR3 is CASSLGQGNEKLFF. The CDR3 nucleotides read TGTGCCAGCAGCTTGGGACAGGGAAATGAAAAACTGTTTTTT.

The V call is TRBV29-1, the J call TRBJ2-3; 15 nucleotides align to TRBD2. This CDR3 is built from 14 residues. V was clipped by 5 bases and J by 8 bases; unmatched bases: 5. The germline gives CDR1 SQVTM, CDR2 ANQGSEA. The CDR3 sequence: CSVRRTSGRGTQYF. The CDR3 DNA follows: TGCAGCGTTCGCCGGACTAGCGGGAGGGGTACGCAGTATTTT.

The chain is built from TRBV25-1 and TRBJ1-2, with 11 bases aligning to TRBD1. The CDR3 totals 16 residues. Germline V lookup: CDR1 MGHDK, CDR2 SYGVNS. Unmatched junction bases numbered 6, after V lost 2 bases and J lost 4 bases. The CDR3 spells CASSEPGTGGGYGYTF. The CDR3 DNA sequence: TGTGCCAGCAGTGAACCGGGGACAGGGGGAGGCTATGGCTACACCTTC.

This clone has more than one count but fewer than ten. The chain employs TRBV29-1 and TRBJ1-4, with D possibly TRBD1 on 6 matching bases. CDR1 SQVTM and CDR2 ANQGSEA come from the germline V gene. The V gene lost 4 bases and the J gene lost 7 bases, with 13 bases spanning the gap. CDR3 length: 13 amino acids. The CDR3: CSVATGGGEKLFF. The CDR3 nucleotides read TGCAGCGTTGCCACGGGGGGCGGTGAAAAACTGTTTTTT.

The chain is built from TRBV5-4 and TRBJ1-3, with D possibly matching TRBD1 (5 bases). Germline CDR1 SGHNT, CDR2 YYREEE (reference sequence). Trimming removed 2 bases at V and 3 bases at J, with 6 bases between. This CDR3 is built from 13 residues. The CDR3 nucleotides read TGTGCCAGCAGCTTAACAGGTGGAAACACCATATATTTT. Its translation: CASSLTGGNTIYF. Together with reference TRBV5-4 and TRBJ1-3, the CDR3 gives the full variable domain: ETGVTQSPTHLIKTRGQQVTLRCSSQSGHNTVSWYQQALGQGPQFIFQYYREEENGRGNFPPRFSGLQFPNYSSELNVNALELDDSALYLCASSLTGGNTIYFGEGSWLTVV.

The sample holds a few counts of this clone. The chain employs TRBV7-3 and TRBJ1-1; a possible D gene is TRBD1 (5 bases). Germline values: CDR1 SGHTA, CDR2 FQGTGA. The CDR3 spans 14 residues. Trimming pared 5 bases from V and 5 bases from J, leaving 15 bases between. The CDR3 protein is CASSPGHVGTEAFF. For the CDR3, the DNA is TGTGCCAGCAGCCCTGGACATGTCGGAACTGAAGCTTTCTTT. Looking up the rest from reference TRBV7-3 and TRBJ1-1 gives the full variable domain: GAGVSQTPSNKVTEKGKYVELRCDPISGHTALYWYRQSLGQGPEFLIYFQGTGAADDSGLPNDRFFAVRPEGSVSTLKIQRTERGDSAVYLCASSPGHVGTEAFFGQGTRLTVV.

This clone was detected only a few times. One junction end disagrees with the germline gene, perhaps due to a read error. The rearrangement joins TRBV11-3 to TRBJ1-2; D is uncertain. The CDR3 loop spans 12 amino acids. CDR1 is SGHNT and CDR2 is YENEEA in the germline V gene. In DNA, the CDR3 is TGTGCCAGCAGCCGGGAAGGCCAGCCACTGTACTTC. Protein product: CASSREGQPLYF.

The rearrangement links TRBV7-9 to TRBJ1-2; weak D call: TRBD1 (5 bases). Germline values: CDR1 SEHNR, CDR2 FQNEAQ (reference sequence). Trimming removed 3 bases at V and 3 bases at J, with 11 bases between. The CDR3 extends over 14 amino acids. CDR3: CASSFWEGYYGYTF. CDR3 coding DNA: TGTGCCAGCAGCTTTTGGGAGGGGTACTATGGCTACACCTTC.

V is TRBV4-1 and J is TRBJ2-5; 12 positions match TRBD2. This CDR3 is 16 amino acids long. From germline, CDR1 is MGHRA and CDR2 YSYEKL. V lost 1 base to trimming and J lost 5 bases; unmatched junction nucleotides: 5. The CDR3 loop is CASSQALLAGGETQYF. As DNA, the CDR3 is TGCGCCAGCAGCCAAGCCTTACTAGCGGGAGGTGAGACCCAGTACTTC.

This clone occurred a few times. The chain has TRBV19 and TRBJ2-4; 16 bases are a match to TRBD2. The V segment lost 4 bases and the J segment 4 bases; nucleotides outside the gene matches: 7. Germline values: CDR1 LNHDA, CDR2 SQIVND (reference sequence). This CDR3 comprises 18 residues. CDR3 residues: CASSTEGLAGGIKNIQYF. As DNA, the CDR3 is TGTGCCAGTAGTACAGAGGGACTAGCGGGAGGGATAAAAAACATTCAGTACTTC.

V gene TRBV15 combines with J gene TRBJ1-2, with a tentative D call TRBD1 (5 bases). Germline V gene sequence: CDR1 LNHNV, CDR2 YYDKDF (reference sequence). CDR3 length equals 15 residues. V lost 3 bases to trimming and J lost 6 bases, with 17 bases between them. The CDR3 is CATSSYRTPRHGYTF. As DNA, the CDR3 is TGTGCCACCAGCAGCTACAGGACCCCAAGGCATGGCTACACCTTC.

The V call is TRBV15, the J call TRBJ1-5; D is possibly TRBD1 (6 bases). The V end lost 5 bases, the J end lost 5 bases, and 19 bases lay between the germline ends. The CDR3 is made up of 16 amino acids. CDR1 and CDR2 from the germline V gene are LNHNV and YYDKDF (reference sequence). The CDR3 DNA follows: TGTGCCACCAGCTCCATGGGGGGGGCGCAATATCAGCCCCAGCATTTT. Translated, it gives CATSSMGGAQYQPQHF.